This TCR beta chain derives from a study of blood T cell repertoires in COVID-19. About the study: The cDNA or gDNA used as material had been derived from T cells, B-cell-depleted T cells, or PBMCs.

Sequencing used immunoSEQ multiplex PCR; TCRdb keeps in-frame clones, though not all of them. Of over 55,000 clones listed, about 90% are singletons. Germline CDR1 is LNHNV and CDR2 is YYDKDF (reference sequence). V lost 1 base and J 6 bases, leaving 12 bases between the germline ends. CDR3 length: 15 amino acids. The genes are TRBV15 and TRBJ1-4, with D uncertain. The material sequenced was peripheral blood. This sequence originates from a man aged 50 or older with active COVID-19. The CDR3 nucleotides are TGTGCCACCAGCAGAGGTCCGGGGTTTGATGAAAAACTGTTTTTT. This sequence encodes CATSRGPGFDEKLFF.